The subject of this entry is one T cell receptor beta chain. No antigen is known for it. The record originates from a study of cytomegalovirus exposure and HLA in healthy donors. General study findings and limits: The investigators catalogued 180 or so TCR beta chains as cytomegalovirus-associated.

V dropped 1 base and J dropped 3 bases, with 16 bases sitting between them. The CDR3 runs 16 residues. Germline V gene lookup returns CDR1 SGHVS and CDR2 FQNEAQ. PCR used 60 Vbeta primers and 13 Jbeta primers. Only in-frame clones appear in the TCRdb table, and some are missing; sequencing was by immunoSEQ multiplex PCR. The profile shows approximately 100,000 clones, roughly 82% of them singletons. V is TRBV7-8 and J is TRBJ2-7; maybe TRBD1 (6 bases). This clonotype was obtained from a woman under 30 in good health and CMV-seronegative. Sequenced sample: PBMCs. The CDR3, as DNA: TGTGCCAGCAGCTTAGTAGGTGAAGGGGGAATCTACGAGCAGTACTTC. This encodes CASSLVGEGGIYEQYF.